This T cell receptor beta chain appears in the sequencing data of a study of blood T cell repertoires in COVID-19. Study information: COVID-19 samples from acute and convalescent phases originated in the United States, Italy and Spain. Sources were T cells, B-cell-depleted T cells, or PBMCs; the material itself was cDNA or gDNA.

V was cut by 0 bases and J by 10 bases, with 16 bases left in between. In germline, CDR1 is SNHLY, CDR2 FYNNEI. The CDR3 runs to 15 residues. Authors' methods: Amplification from reference gene primers served as the basis for estimated nucleated cell counts. The table came from immunoSEQ multiplex PCR; TCRdb's copy has only in-frame clones and leaves some out. V, J and clone size reflect that table, while D and trimming were determined from the DNA. The sample lists 110,000 or so clones, more than 80% occurring once. Specimen: peripheral blood. The sequence came from an older woman with COVID-19, enrolled during active disease. The genes are TRBV2 and TRBJ2-1, with a possible D match to TRBD2 (5 bases). CDR3 in DNA: TGTGCCAGCAGTGAAGCGCTTGGACTCTCATGGGAGCAGTTCTTC. This codes for CASSEALGLSWEQFF.